This T cell receptor beta chain was recovered during a study of response to subunit inactivated influenza vaccine. General observations from the study: After each seasonal influenza vaccination, few new T cells are recruited, the authors suggested.

This clonotype was counted between two and nine times. The antigen is not known. The V end lost 5 bases, the J end lost 8 bases, and 12 bases lay between the germline ends. In germline, CDR1 is SEHNR, CDR2 FQNEAQ (reference sequence). The CDR3 covers 13 residues. TCRdb re-derived calls from the RT-PCR reads in MiXCR, one entry per CDR3 protein. Of approximately 730,000 distinct CDR3 sequences listed, approximately 14% are singletons. The sequencing used PBMCs from blood, collected around 15 days before vaccination. This clonotype originated in a man in his forties or fifties who received an inactivated influenza vaccine. The chain has TRBV7-9 and TRBJ1-4; D call uncertain. For the CDR3, the DNA is TGTGCCAGCAGCCCCCTGTGGAAGGAAAAACTGTTTTTT. The encoded protein is CASSPLWKEKLFF. The whole variable domain, remainder taken from reference TRBV7-9 and TRBJ1-4, is DTGVSQNPRHKITKRGQNVTFRCDPISEHNRLYWYRQTLGQGPEFLTYFQNEAQLEKSRLLSDRFSAERPKGSFSTLEIQRTEQGDSAMYLCASSPLWKEKLFFGSGTQLSVL.